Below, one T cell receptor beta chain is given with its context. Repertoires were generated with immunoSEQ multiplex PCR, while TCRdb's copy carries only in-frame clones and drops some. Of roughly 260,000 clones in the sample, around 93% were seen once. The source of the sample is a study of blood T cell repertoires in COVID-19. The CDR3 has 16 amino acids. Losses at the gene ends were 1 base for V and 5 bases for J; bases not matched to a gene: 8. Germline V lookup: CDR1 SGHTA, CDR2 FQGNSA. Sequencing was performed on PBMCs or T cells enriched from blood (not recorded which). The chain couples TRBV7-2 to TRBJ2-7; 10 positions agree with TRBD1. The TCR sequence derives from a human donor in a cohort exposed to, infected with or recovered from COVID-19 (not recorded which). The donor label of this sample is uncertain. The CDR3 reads CASSLDGTGVVHEQYF. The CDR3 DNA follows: TGTGCCAGCAGCTTAGATGGGACAGGGGTTGTCCACGAGCAGTACTTC.